This entry lists 2 T cell receptor beta chains sequenced from one sample in a study of blood T cell repertoires in COVID-19. Assay: immunoSEQ multiplex PCR; the TCRdb copy retains only in-frame clones and omits some. Of 40,000 or so clones in the sample, about three quarters were seen once. The specimen sequenced was peripheral blood. Receptor source: a woman in her 70s with acute or convalescent COVID-19.

V gene TRBV28 combines with J gene TRBJ1-6; TRBD1 matches at 10 bases. Trimming removed 5 bases from V and 10 bases from J; junction bases left unmatched: 11. The CDR3 covers 16 residues. CDR1 is MDHEN, CDR2 SYDVKM, per germline. The CDR3 DNA is TGTGCCAGCAGTCCTCATCGGACAGGGGGGCACTCACCCCTCCACTTT. Amino acid sequence: CASSPHRTGGHSPLHF.

The chain uses TRBV6-5 and TRBJ1-3, with no clear D. Trimming pared 5 bases from V and 4 bases from J, leaving 12 bases between. Germline CDR1 is MNHEY and CDR2 is SVGAGI. The CDR3 has 14 amino acids. CDR3: CASSKTRIGNTIYF. The CDR3 nucleotides read TGTGCCAGCAGTAAGACACGGATCGGAAACACCATATATTTT.